The clone carrying this TCR beta chain is large by frequency. Its target is not known. The sample belongs to a study of T cell clusters in autoimmune cytopenias. Per the germline V gene, CDR1 is SGHDT and CDR2 is YYEEEE. CDR3 length equals 15 residues. TRB was amplified by touch-down multiplex PCR, primer pools A and B combined. TCRdb re-analyzed the multiplex PCR reads; it lists each CDR3 protein once, without DNA. With 550 to 750 distinct CDR3 sequences in the sample, the ten largest clones hold 30%. Broader study findings: The cluster-lack signature was not seen for secondary cytopenia versus chronic lymphocytic leukemia.

TRB amplification used around 0.25 ug of peripheral blood genomic DNA. Untreated chronic lymphocytic leukemia controls without autoimmune cytopenia had mean and median ages of roughly 65 and 63 years. A further study also used this sample, focusing on T cell repertoires in aging, cancer and after chemotherapy. Per that study: The whole study produced a dataset of millions of TCR reads. Lymphoid organ infiltration in hematological cancer patients may impair thymic emigration or peripheral T cell expansion.

J is TRBJ2-1 and V is TRBV5-6; the D call of TRBD1 rests on TCRdb alone, since no DNA is present to check it. The receptor was derived from a human donor with chronic lymphocytic leukemia. The sequencing input was peripheral blood. CDR3 loop: CASSSTGQGVNEQFF.